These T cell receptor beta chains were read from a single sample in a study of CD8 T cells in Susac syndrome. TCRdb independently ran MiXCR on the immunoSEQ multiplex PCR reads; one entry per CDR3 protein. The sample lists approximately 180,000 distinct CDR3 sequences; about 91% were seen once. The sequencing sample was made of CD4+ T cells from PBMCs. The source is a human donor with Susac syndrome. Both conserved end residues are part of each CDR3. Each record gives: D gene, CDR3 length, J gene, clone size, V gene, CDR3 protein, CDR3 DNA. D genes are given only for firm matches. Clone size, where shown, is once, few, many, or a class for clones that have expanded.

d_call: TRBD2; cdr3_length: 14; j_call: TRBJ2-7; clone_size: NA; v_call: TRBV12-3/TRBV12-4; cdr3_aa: CASSLGLAVYEQYF; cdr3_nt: TGTGCCAGCAGCCTGGGACTAGCGGTTTACGAGCAGTACTTC
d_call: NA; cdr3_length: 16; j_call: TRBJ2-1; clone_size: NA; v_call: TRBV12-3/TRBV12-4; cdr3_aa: CASSFWGDGADNEQFF; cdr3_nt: TGTGCCAGCAGTTTTTGGGGCGACGGGGCAGACAATGAGCAGTTCTTC
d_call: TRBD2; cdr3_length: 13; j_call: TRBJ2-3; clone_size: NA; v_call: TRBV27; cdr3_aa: CAAGTIFTDTQYF; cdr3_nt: TGTGCCGCCGGGACTATTTTCACAGATACGCAGTATTTT
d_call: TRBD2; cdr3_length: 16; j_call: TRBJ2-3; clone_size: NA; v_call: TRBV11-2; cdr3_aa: CASSGRTSDFKDTQYF; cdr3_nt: TGTGCCAGCAGCGGGCGGACTAGCGATTTTAAAGATACGCAGTATTTT
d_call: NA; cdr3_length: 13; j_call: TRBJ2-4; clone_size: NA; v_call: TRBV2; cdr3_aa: CASSWDFKNIQYF; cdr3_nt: TGTGCCAGCAGCTGGGATTTCAAAAACATTCAGTACTTC
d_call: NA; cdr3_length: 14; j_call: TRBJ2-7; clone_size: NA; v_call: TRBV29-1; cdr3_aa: CSVGPQGPPYEQYF; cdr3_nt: TGCAGCGTTGGACCTCAGGGACCCCCTTACGAGCAGTACTTC
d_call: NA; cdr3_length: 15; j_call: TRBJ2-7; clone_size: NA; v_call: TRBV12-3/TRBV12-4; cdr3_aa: CASSLTQGGGYEQYF; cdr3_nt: TGTGCCAGCAGTTTAACACAGGGAGGAGGGTACGAGCAGTACTTC
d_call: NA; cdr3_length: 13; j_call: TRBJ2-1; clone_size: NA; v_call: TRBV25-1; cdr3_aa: CASSETGQRRQFF; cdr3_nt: TGTGCCAGCAGTGAGACGGGACAACGGCGGCAGTTCTTC
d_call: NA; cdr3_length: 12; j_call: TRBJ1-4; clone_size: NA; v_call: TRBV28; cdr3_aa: CASGHPNEKLFF; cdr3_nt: TGTGCCAGCGGGCACCCAAATGAAAAACTGTTTTTT
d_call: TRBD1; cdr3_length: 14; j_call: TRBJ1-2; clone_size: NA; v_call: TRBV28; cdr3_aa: CASRRSQGVNGYTF; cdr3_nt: TGTGCCAGCAGGCGCAGTCAGGGGGTTAACGGCTACACCTTC
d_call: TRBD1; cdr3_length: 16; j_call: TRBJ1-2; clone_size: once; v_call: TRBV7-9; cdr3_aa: CASSLLNTGAGRGYTF; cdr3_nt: TGTGCCAGCAGCTTACTCAATACAGGGGCAGGGCGTGGCTACACCTTC
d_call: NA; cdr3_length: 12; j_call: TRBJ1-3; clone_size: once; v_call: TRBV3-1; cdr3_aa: CASSQVVDTIYF; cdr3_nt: TGTGCCAGCAGCCAAGTAGTGGACACCATATATTTT
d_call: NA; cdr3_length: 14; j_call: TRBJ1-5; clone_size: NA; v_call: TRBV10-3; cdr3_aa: CAISESTGHQPQHF; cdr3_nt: TGTGCCATCAGTGAGTCTACAGGGCATCAGCCCCAGCATTTT
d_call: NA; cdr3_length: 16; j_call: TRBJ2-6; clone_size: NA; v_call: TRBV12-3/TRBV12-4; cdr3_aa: CASRGGRPSGANVLTF; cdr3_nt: TGTGCCAGCAGGGGGGGACGGCCCTCTGGGGCCAACGTCCTGACTTTC
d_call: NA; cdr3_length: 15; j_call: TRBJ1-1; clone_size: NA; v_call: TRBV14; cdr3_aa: CASSFSRVTNTEAFF; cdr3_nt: TGTGCCAGCAGCTTCAGCCGGGTGACGAACACTGAAGCTTTCTTT
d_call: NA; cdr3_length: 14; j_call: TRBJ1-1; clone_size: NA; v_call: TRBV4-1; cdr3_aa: CASSAQVMNTEAFF; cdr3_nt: TGCGCCAGCAGCGCACAGGTAATGAACACTGAAGCTTTCTTT
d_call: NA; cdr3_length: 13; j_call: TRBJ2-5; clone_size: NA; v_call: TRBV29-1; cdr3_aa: CSVEGGGGWTQYF; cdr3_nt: TGCAGCGTTGAAGGGGGTGGCGGATGGACCCAGTACTTC
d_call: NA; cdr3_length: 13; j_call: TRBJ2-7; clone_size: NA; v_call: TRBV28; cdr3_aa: CASSRDTPYEQYF; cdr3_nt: TGTGCCAGCAGTCGGGACACTCCCTACGAGCAGTACTTC
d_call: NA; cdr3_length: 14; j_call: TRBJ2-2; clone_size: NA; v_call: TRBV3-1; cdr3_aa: CASSASSTTGELFF; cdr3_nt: TGTGCCAGCAGCGCTTCAAGCACCACCGGGGAGCTGTTTTTT
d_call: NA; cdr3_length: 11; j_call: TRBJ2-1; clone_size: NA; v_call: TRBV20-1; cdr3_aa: CSARGDNEQFF; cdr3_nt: TGCAGTGCTAGAGGGGACAATGAGCAGTTCTTC
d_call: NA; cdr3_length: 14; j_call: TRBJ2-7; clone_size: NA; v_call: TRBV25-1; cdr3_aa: CASSEFGEPYEQYF; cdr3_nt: TGTGCCAGCAGTGAATTCGGGGAACCCTACGAGCAGTACTTC
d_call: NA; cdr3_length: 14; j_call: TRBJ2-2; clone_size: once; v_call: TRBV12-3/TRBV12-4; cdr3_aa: CASSFLEGTGELFF; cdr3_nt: TGTGCCAGCAGTTTTTTGGAGGGCACCGGGGAGCTGTTTTTT
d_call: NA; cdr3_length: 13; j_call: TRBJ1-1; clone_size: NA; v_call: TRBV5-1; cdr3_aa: CASRKTGNTEAFF; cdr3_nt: TGCGCCAGCAGAAAGACAGGGAACACTGAAGCTTTCTTT
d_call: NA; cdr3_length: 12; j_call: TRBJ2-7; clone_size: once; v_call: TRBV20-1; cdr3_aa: CSARLGSDGQYF; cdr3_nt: TGCAGTGCTAGACTGGGGTCGGACGGGCAGTACTTC
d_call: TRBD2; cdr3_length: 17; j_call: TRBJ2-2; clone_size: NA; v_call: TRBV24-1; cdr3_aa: CATRAPAGGKGTGELFF; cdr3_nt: TGTGCCACCAGGGCCCCAGCGGGAGGAAAGGGCACCGGGGAGCTGTTTTTT
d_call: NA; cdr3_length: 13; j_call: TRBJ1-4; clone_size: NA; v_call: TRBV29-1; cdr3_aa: CSVDSGLNEKLFF; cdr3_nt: TGCAGCGTCGACAGTGGACTAAATGAAAAACTGTTTTTT
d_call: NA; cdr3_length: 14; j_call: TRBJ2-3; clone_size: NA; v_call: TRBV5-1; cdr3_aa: CASSLELEEDTQYF; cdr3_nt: TGCGCCAGCAGCTTGGAACTAGAGGAGGATACGCAGTATTTT
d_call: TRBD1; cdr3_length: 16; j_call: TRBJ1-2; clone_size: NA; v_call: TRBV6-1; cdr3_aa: CASSTGQGALNYGYTF; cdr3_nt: TGTGCCAGCAGTACCGGACAGGGGGCCCTAAACTATGGCTACACCTTC
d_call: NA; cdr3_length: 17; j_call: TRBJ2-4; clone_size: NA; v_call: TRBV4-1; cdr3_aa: CASSQVTEGRKKNIQYF; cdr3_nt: TGCGCCAGCAGCCAAGTTACGGAGGGGCGGAAAAAAAACATTCAGTACTTC
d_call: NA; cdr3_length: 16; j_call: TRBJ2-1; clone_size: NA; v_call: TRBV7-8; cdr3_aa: CASSPNKVRSYNEQFF; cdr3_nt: TGTGCCAGCAGCCCCAACAAGGTCCGCTCCTACAATGAGCAGTTCTTC
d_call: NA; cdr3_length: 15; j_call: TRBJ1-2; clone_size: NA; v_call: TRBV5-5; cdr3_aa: CASSLSRAGDYGYTF; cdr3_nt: TGTGCCAGCAGCTTGAGCCGGGCAGGGGACTATGGCTACACCTTC
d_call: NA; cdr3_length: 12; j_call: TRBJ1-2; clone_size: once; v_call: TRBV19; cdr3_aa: CASRTDTYGYTF; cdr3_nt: TGTGCCAGTAGGACAGACACCTATGGCTACACCTTC
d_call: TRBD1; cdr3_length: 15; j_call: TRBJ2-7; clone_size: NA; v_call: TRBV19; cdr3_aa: CASRRQGAMDYEQYF; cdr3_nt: TGTGCCAGTAGAAGACAGGGGGCGATGGACTACGAGCAGTACTTC
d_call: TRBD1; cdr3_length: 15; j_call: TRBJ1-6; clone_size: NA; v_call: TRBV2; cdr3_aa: CASSDSGGESSPLHF; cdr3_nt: TGTGCCAGCAGTGACTCAGGGGGCGAAAGTTCACCCCTCCACTTT
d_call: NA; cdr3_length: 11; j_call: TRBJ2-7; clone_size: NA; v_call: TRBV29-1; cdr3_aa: CSVQRAYEQYF; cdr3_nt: TGCAGCGTTCAGAGAGCCTACGAGCAGTACTTC
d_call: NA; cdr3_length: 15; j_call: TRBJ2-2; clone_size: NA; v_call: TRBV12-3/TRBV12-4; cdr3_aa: CASSFPATNTGELFF; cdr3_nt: TGTGCCAGCAGTTTTCCAGCGACGAACACCGGGGAGCTGTTTTTT
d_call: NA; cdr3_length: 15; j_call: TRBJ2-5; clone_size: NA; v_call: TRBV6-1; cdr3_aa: CASSEGGSHLETQYF; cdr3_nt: TGTGCCAGCAGTGAAGGAGGTAGCCATCTAGAGACCCAGTACTTC
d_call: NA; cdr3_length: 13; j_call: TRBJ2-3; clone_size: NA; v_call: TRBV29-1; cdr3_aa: CSAEFPYTDTQYF; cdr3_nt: TGCAGCGCGGAGTTTCCCTACACAGATACGCAGTATTTT
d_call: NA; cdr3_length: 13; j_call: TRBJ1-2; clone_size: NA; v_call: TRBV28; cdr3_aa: CASSLDSGYGYTF; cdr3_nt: TGTGCCAGCAGTTTAGACAGTGGCTATGGCTACACCTTC
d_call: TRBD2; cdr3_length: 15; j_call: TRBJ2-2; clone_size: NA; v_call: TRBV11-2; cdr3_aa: CASSLLREGTGELFF; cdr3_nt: TGTGCCAGCAGCTTATTGCGGGAGGGAACCGGGGAGCTGTTTTTT
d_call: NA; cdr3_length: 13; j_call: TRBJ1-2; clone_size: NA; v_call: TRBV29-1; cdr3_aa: CSVEVSINGAYTF; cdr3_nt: TGCAGCGTTGAAGTGTCAATCAATGGAGCCTACACCTTC